This T cell receptor (beta chain) was retrieved from a study of blood T cell repertoires in COVID-19. The CDR3 has 12 amino acids. The germline CDR1 and CDR2 sequences are MNHEY and SMNVEV (reference sequence). V gave up 5 bases and J gave up 7 bases, with 11 bases separating them. This clone was seen a few times. In the study's own analysis: Using reference gene primer amplification, nucleated cell counts were estimated. Sequencing was performed with immunoSEQ multiplex PCR; in TCRdb, only in-frame clones are kept and a portion is missing. V, J and clone size are those of that table, while D and trimming were read from the DNA. The table lists over 200,000 clones, about 85% of them singletons.

The specimen was PBMCs or T cells enriched from blood (not recorded which). The chain has TRBV27 and TRBJ1-1, with a possible D match to TRBD1 (5 bases). The origin of this receptor is a man younger than 45 who had recovered from COVID-19. CDR3 residues: CASSSRGFEAFF. In nucleotides, the CDR3 is TGTGCCAGCAGTAGTAGGGGTTTTGAAGCTTTCTTT.